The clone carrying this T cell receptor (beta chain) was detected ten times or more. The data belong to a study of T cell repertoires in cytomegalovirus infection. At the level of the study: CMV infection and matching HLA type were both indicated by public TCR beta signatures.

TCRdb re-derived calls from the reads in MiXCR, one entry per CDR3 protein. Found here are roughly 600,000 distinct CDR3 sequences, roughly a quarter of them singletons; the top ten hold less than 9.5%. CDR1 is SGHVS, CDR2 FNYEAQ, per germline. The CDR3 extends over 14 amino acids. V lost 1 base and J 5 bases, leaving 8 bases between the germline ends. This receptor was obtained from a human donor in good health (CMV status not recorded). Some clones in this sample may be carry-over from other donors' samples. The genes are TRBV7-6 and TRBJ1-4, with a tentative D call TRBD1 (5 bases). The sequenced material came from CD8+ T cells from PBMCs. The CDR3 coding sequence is TGTGCCAGCAGCTTAGGGGACGTAAATGAAAAACTGTTTTTT. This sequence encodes CASSLGDVNEKLFF.